A selection of T cell receptor beta chains follows, all from one sample in a study of CD8+CD57+ T cells in acquired aplastic anemia. Using its own MiXCR run on the reads, TCRdb lists one record per CDR3 protein. The sample lists 150,000 to 200,000 distinct CDR3 sequences; approximately 60% were seen once. Sequencing input: sorted CD4+, CD8+, or CD8+CD57+ T cells (not recorded which) from PBMCs. The receptors originated from a human donor in good health. CDR3s include the opening cysteine and the closing phenylalanine or tryptophan. The D gene is left open where the match is weak. Some rows mark clone size as missing; the rest say once, few, many or name a class of expanded clone.

j_call | v_call | clone_size | d_call | cdr3_nt | cdr3_aa
TRBJ2-3 | TRBV10-3 | . | TRBD2 | TGTGCCGGAGCGGGGGTTTCTAGCACAGATACGCAGTATTTT | CAGAGVSSTDTQYF
TRBJ1-1 | TRBV2 | . | . | TGTGCCAGCAGTGAAAAAACCAACACTGAAGCTTTCTTT | CASSEKTNTEAFF
TRBJ2-3 | TRBV7-2 | . | . | TGTGCCAGCAGCTTAGGTGTGTATACGCAGTATTTT | CASSLGVYTQYF
TRBJ1-6 | TRBV2 | . | . | TGTGCCAGCAGTCTCAGTTCACCCCTCCACTTT | CASSLSSPLHF
TRBJ1-5 | TRBV6-6 | few | . | TGTGCCAGCAGTGAGAGGGAAAATCAGCCCCAGCATTTT | CASSERENQPQHF
TRBJ2-5 | TRBV24-1 | . | . | TGTGCCACCAGTGATCGCCCGTGGAGGGTCGGTGGAGAGACCCAGTACTTC | CATSDRPWRVGGETQYF
TRBJ2-1 | TRBV5-8 | few | . | TGTGCCAGCAGGCCTGAGACCTACAATGAGCAGTTCTTC | CASRPETYNEQFF
TRBJ2-1 | TRBV7-3 | . | TRBD1 | TGTGCCAGCAGCACCGGGACAGGGGGAACGGATGAGCAGTTCTTC | CASSTGTGGTDEQFF
TRBJ2-1 | TRBV7-6 | . | TRBD2 | TGTGCCAGCAGCTTTGAACCGGGACTAGAGCAGTTCTTC | CASSFEPGLEQFF
TRBJ1-6 | TRBV13 | . | . | TGTGCCAGCAGCCCACCGGTGGCATGGGGTAATTCACCCCTCCACTTT | CASSPPVAWGNSPLHF
TRBJ2-7 | TRBV7-9 | few | . | TGTGCCAGCAGCCCCGGGGCAGGCGAGCAGTACTTC | CASSPGAGEQYF
TRBJ2-7 | TRBV15 | . | TRBD1 | TGTGCCACCAGCAGCCCCGGGACAGCGTACGAGCAGTACTTC | CATSSPGTAYEQYF
TRBJ2-1 | TRBV9 | many | . | TGTGCCAGCAGCTTACCAGGGTTGAATGAGCAGTTCTTC | CASSLPGLNEQFF
TRBJ2-7 | TRBV6-2/TRBV6-3 | many | . | TGTGCCAGCAGTGAACTAGTGATCTACGAGCAGTACTTC | CASSELVIYEQYF
TRBJ1-1 | TRBV10-3 | once | TRBD1 | TGTGCCATCAGTAGACAGGGCACCCGTAAGAACGAAGCTTTCTTT | CAISRQGTRKNEAFF
TRBJ1-1 | TRBV25-1 | . | TRBD1 | TGTGCCAGCAGTGAGTTACAGGGGTACACTGAAGCTTTCTTT | CASSELQGYTEAFF
TRBJ2-7 | TRBV20-1 | . | TRBD1 | TGCAGTGCTCCCCTCCCGGGACAGGGCTACGAGCAGTACTTC | CSAPLPGQGYEQYF